Listed here are 12 T cell receptor beta chains from one sample, sequenced in a study of T-cell memory formation after mild COVID-19. One entry per CDR3 protein results from TCRdb running MiXCR on the 5' RACE reads. This sample has some 180,000 distinct CDR3 sequences, with 10% to 15% found just once. Source material: PBMCs or a T cell subset sorted from them (not recorded which). The receptors originated from a man aged 18 to 30 who had mild COVID-19 (a few samples of this study predate the infection). Cell type and time point are not known.

V is TRBV29-1 and J is TRBJ2-1; unclear D gene. V lost 6 bases and J 0 bases, leaving 18 bases between the germline ends. The length of the CDR3 is 16 residues. Per germline, CDR1 SQVTM and CDR2 ANQGSEA. Here the CDR3 DNA reads TGCAGCGTCGACGAGACGGACGAGAGCTCCTACAATGAGCAGTTCTTC. It codes for CSVDETDESSYNEQFF.

This clonotype has only a few counts. The rearrangement uses TRBV20-1 and TRBJ2-1; tentative D call: TRBD2 (5 bases). The V gene's germline CDR1 is DFQATT and CDR2 SNEGSKA (reference sequence). Trimming removed 6 bases at V and 3 bases at J, with 15 bases between. This CDR3 comprises 14 residues. CDR3 sequence: CSARTQAGYNEQFF. The CDR3 region has the DNA TGCAGTGCCAGAACTCAGGCGGGCTACAATGAGCAGTTCTTC.

V is TRBV7-2 and J is TRBJ2-5; no firm D call. This CDR3 comprises 11 residues. V lost 7 bases to trimming and J lost 7 bases, with 10 bases between them. Germline V CDR1 and CDR2: SGHTA, FQGNSA. This CDR3 is CASTFFLTQYF. The CDR3 DNA follows: TGTGCCAGCACCTTTTTTCTGACCCAGTACTTC.

In its sample, this clonotype was seen a few times. The J gene is TRBJ2-5, the V gene TRBV7-2; TRBD1 matches at 9 bases. The CDR3 loop spans 15 amino acids. In germline, CDR1 is SGHTA, CDR2 FQGNSA. The V segment lost 5 bases and the J segment 5 bases; nucleotides outside the gene matches: 9. CDR3 in DNA: TGTGCCAGCAGCGTAACTCGGGACAGGGAGGAGACCCAGTACTTC. It is translated as CASSVTRDREETQYF. The entire variable domain, with the rest obtained from reference TRBV7-2 and TRBJ2-5, is as follows: GAGVSQSPSNKVTEKGKDVELRCDPISGHTALYWYRQSLGQGLEFLIYFQGNSAPDKSGLPSDRFSAERTGGSVSTLTIQRTQQEDSAVYLCASSVTRDREETQYFGPGTRLLVL.

This clonotype has just a few counts. V gene TRBV4-1 combines with J gene TRBJ2-4, with D unresolved. Germline V gene sequence: CDR1 MGHRA, CDR2 YSYEKL. The length of the CDR3 is 13 residues. Trimming pared 1 base from V and 3 bases from J, leaving 4 bases between. The CDR3 region has the DNA TGCGCCAGCAGCCAAGTGGACAAAAACATTCAGTACTTC. The encoded protein is CASSQVDKNIQYF.

The V gene is TRBV7-2, the J gene TRBJ2-1, with a tentative D call TRBD1 (6 bases). The CDR3 loop spans 13 amino acids. The V end lost 6 bases, the J end lost 8 bases, and 14 bases lay between the germline ends. CDR1 is SGHTA, CDR2 FQGNSA, per germline. DNA for the CDR3: TGTGCCAGCAGTTCACAGGGATCCGATGAGCAGTTCTTC. Its translation is CASSSQGSDEQFF.

This clonotype was seen a handful of times. This chain joins TRBV7-3 and TRBJ1-1; a possible D gene is TRBD1 (6 bases). The CDR3 spans 13 residues. Per germline, CDR1 SGHTA and CDR2 FQGTGA. Trimming pared 7 bases from V and 4 bases from J, leaving 13 bases between. In DNA form, the CDR3 reads TGTGCCAGCACGGAGGGGGTTGGCACTGAAGCTTTCTTT. Amino acid sequence: CASTEGVGTEAFF. Based on the CDR3 plus reference TRBV7-3 and TRBJ1-1, the full variable domain is GAGVSQTPSNKVTEKGKYVELRCDPISGHTALYWYRQSLGQGPEFLIYFQGTGAADDSGLPNDRFFAVRPEGSVSTLKIQRTERGDSAVYLCASTEGVGTEAFFGQGTRLTVV.

This clonotype was observed a few times. The chain employs TRBV5-8 and TRBJ2-6; D is perhaps TRBD1 (6 bases). In germline, CDR1 is SGHTS, CDR2 YDEGEE. This CDR3 comprises 17 residues. V lost 6 bases to trimming and J lost 0 bases, with 16 bases between them. The CDR3 here is CASTPRQARSGANVLTF. The DNA of the CDR3 is TGTGCCAGCACCCCGAGACAGGCACGCTCTGGGGCCAACGTCCTGACTTTC.

V gene TRBV7-9 combines with J gene TRBJ2-1; D is undetermined. The CDR3 runs 12 residues. Germline lookup yields CDR1 SEHNR and CDR2 FQNEAQ (reference sequence). Trimming removed 2 bases from V and 10 bases from J, with 9 bases in between. The chain's CDR3 is CASSLSQDEQFF. In DNA, the CDR3 is TGTGCCAGCAGCTTAAGTCAGGACGAGCAGTTCTTC.

This clonotype was counted between two and nine times. The V gene is TRBV4-3, the J gene TRBJ2-2; D is perhaps TRBD1 (6 bases). V lost 1 base to trimming and J lost 1 base, with 13 bases between them. CDR1 is LGHNA, CDR2 YSLEER, per germline. The CDR3 consists of 17 residues. The CDR3 reads CASSQVFRGRNTGELFF. CDR3 in DNA: TGCGCCAGCAGCCAAGTCTTCAGGGGCCGGAACACCGGGGAGCTGTTTTTT.

The CDR3 loop is CSARDLAGGGEKLFF. CDR3 nucleotides: TGCAGTGCTAGAGATCTAGCAGGGGGCGGTGAAAAACTGTTTTTT. The V gene is TRBV20-1, the J gene TRBJ1-4, with 8 bases identical to TRBD1. This CDR3 is built from 15 residues. Trimming took 0 bases from V and 7 from J; bases not matched to a gene: 7. Per the germline V gene, CDR1 is DFQATT and CDR2 is SNEGSKA (reference sequence).

The chain links TRBV20-1 to TRBJ1-1; TRBD1 might be the D (5 bases). The CDR3 consists of 12 residues. The V end lost 1 base, the J end lost 7 bases, and 10 bases lay between the germline ends. Germline lookup yields CDR1 DFQATT and CDR2 SNEGSKA (reference sequence). This CDR3 reads CSARGGTFEAFF. The CDR3 DNA reads TGCAGTGCTAGAGGAGGGACGTTTGAAGCTTTCTTT.